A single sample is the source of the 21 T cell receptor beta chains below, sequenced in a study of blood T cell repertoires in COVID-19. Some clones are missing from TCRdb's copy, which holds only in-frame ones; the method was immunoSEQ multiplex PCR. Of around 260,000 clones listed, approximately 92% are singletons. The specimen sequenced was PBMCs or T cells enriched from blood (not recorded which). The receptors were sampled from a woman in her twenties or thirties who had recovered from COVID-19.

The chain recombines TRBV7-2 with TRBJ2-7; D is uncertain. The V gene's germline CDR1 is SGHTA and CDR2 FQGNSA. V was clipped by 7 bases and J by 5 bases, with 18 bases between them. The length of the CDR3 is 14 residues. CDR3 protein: CASTPGLLSHEQYF. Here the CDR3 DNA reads TGTGCCAGCACCCCAGGTCTTTTAAGCCACGAGCAGTACTTC.

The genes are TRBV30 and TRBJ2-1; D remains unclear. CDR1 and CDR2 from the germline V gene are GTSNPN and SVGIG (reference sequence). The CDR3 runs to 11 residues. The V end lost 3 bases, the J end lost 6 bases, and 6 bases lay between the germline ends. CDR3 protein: CAWSPLNEQFF. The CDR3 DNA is TGTGCCTGGAGCCCTCTCAATGAGCAGTTCTTC.

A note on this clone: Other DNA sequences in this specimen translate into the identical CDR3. CDR3 loop: CASSPTGNYGYTF. CDR3 in DNA: TGTGCCAGCAGCCCGACAGGCAACTATGGCTACACCTTC. The genes are TRBV12-3 or TRBV12-4 and TRBJ1-2; the D gene is possibly TRBD1 (6 bases). Trimming cost V 6 bases and J 2 bases, with 10 bases left between them. This CDR3 is 13 amino acids long.

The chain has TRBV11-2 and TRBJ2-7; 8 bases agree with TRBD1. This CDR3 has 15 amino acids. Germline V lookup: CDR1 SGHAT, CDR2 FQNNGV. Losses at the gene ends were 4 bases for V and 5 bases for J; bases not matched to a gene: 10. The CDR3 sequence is CASSSLRDRSNEQYF. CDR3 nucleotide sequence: TGTGCCAGCAGCTCCCTCCGGGACAGGAGTAACGAGCAGTACTTC.

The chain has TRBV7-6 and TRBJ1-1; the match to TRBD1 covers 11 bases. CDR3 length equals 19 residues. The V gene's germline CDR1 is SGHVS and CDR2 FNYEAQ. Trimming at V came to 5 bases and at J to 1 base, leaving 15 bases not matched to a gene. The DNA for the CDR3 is TGTGCCAGCAGCACCCCGCTGGACAGGGGGCGAGAAGAGAACACTGAAGCTTTCTTT. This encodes CASSTPLDRGREENTEAFF.

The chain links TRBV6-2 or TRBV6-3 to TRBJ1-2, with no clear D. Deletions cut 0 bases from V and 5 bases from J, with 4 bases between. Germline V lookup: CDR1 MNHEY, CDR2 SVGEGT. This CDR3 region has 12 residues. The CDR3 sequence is CASSYSIYGYTF. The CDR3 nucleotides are TGTGCCAGCAGTTACTCCATTTATGGCTACACCTTC.

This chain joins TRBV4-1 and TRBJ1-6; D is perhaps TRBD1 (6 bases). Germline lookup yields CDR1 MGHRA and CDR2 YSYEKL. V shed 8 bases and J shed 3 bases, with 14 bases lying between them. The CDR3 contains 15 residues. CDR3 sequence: CASGEPGHYNSPLHF. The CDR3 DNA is TGCGCCAGCGGGGAACCGGGACACTATAATTCACCCCTCCACTTT.

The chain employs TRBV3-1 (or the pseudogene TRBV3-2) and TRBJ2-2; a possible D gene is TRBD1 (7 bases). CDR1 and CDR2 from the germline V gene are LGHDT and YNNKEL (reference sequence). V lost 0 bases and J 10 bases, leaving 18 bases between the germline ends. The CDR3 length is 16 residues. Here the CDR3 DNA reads TGTGCCAGCAGCCAAGAGGAGGGGGCAAACCCCGAGGAGCTGTTTTTT. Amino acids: CASSQEEGANPEELFF.

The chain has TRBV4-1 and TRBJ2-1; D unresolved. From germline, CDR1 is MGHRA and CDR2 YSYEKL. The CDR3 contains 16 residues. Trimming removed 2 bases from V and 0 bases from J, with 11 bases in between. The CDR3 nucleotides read TGCGCCAGCAGCCAATATGCAGAAAGCTCCTACAATGAGCAGTTCTTC. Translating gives CASSQYAESSYNEQFF.

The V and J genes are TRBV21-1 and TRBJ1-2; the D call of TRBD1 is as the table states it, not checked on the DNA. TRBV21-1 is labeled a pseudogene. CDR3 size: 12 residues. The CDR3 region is CASSSSGKGYTF. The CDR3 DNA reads TGTGCCAGCAGCTCCTCAGGAAAGGGCTACACCTTC.

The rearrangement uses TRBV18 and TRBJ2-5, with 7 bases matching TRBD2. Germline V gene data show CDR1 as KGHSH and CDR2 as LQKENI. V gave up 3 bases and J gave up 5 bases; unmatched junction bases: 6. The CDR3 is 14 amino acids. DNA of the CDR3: TGTGCCAGCTCACCCCTGGGAGGGTACGAGACCCAGTACTTC. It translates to CASSPLGGYETQYF. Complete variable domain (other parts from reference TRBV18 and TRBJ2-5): NAGVMQNPRHLVRRRGQEARLRCSPMKGHSHVYWYRQLPEEGLKFMVYLQKENIIDESGMPKERFSAEFPKEGPSILRIQQVVRGDSAAYFCASSPLGGYETQYFGPGTRLLVL.

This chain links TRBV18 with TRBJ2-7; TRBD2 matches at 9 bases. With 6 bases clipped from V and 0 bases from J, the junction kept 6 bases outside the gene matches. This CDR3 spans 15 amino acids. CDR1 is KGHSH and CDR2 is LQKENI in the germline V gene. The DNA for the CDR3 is TGTGCCAGCTCTCCTTCGACTAGCGGCTCCTACGAGCAGTACTTC. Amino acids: CASSPSTSGSYEQYF. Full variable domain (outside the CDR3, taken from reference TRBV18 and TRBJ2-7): NAGVMQNPRHLVRRRGQEARLRCSPMKGHSHVYWYRQLPEEGLKFMVYLQKENIIDESGMPKERFSAEFPKEGPSILRIQQVVRGDSAAYFCASSPSTSGSYEQYFGPGTRLTVT.

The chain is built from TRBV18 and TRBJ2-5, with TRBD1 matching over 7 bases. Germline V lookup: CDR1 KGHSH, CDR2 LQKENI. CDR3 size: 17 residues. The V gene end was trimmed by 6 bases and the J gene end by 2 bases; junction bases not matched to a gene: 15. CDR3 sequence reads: CASSPRSGQARQETQYF. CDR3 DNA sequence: TGTGCCAGCTCCCCCAGGAGCGGACAGGCGAGACAAGAGACCCAGTACTTC.

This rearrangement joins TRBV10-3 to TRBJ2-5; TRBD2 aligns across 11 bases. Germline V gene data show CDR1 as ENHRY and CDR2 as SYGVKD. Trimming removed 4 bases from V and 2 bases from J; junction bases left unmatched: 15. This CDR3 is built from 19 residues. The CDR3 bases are TGTGCCATCAGTGCCGGGACTAGCGGAGGGGCAGCGAAACAAGAGACCCAGTACTTC. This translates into CAISAGTSGGAAKQETQYF.

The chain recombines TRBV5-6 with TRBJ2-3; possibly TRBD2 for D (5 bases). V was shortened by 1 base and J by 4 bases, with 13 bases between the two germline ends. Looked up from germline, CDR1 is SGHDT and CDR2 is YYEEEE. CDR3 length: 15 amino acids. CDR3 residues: CASSLSGGRADTQYF. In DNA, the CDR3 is TGTGCCAGCAGCTTGTCAGGCGGGCGCGCAGATACGCAGTATTTT.

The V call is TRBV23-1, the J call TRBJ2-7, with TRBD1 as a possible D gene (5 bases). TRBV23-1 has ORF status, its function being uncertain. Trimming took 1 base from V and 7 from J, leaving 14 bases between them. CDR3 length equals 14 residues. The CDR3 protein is CASSQFFRAREQYF. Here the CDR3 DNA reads TGCGCCAGCAGTCAATTCTTCAGGGCGCGAGAGCAGTACTTC.

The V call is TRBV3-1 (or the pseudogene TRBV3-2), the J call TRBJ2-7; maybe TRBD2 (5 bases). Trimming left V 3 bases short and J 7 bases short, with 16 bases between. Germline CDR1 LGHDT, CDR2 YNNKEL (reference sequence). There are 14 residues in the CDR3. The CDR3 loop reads CASSQTLAAGEQYF. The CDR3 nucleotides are TGTGCCAGCAGCCAGACCCTAGCTGCCGGTGAGCAGTACTTC.

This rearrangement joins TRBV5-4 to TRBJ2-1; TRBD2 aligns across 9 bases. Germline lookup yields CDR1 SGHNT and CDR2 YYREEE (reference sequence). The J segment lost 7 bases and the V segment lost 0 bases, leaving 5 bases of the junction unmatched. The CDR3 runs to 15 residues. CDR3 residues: CASSLGGLATNEQFF. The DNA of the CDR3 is TGTGCCAGCAGCTTGGGAGGACTAGCGACGAATGAGCAGTTCTTC.

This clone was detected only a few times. The CDR3 DNA reads as TGTGCCAGCAGTGAACACCCTAGAATTGGAAACACCATATATTTT. It encodes CASSEHPRIGNTIYF. The chain is built from TRBV6-1 and TRBJ1-3, with D unresolved. V was cut by 2 bases and J by 3 bases, with 11 bases left in between. This CDR3 has 15 amino acids. Germline V lookup: CDR1 MNHNS, CDR2 SASEGT.

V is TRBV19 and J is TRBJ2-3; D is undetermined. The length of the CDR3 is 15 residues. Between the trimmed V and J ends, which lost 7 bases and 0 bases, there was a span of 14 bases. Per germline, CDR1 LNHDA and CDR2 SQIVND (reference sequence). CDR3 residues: CASTPGETSTDTQYF. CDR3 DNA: TGTGCCAGTACCCCCGGCGAGACTAGCACAGATACGCAGTATTTT.

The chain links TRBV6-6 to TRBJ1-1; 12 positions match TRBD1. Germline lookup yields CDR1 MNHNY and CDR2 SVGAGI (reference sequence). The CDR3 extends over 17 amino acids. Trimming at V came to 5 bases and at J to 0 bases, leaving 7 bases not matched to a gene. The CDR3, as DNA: TGTGCCAGCAGTCCAATGGGACAGGGGGCTTTGAACACTGAAGCTTTCTTT. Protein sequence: CASSPMGQGALNTEAFF.